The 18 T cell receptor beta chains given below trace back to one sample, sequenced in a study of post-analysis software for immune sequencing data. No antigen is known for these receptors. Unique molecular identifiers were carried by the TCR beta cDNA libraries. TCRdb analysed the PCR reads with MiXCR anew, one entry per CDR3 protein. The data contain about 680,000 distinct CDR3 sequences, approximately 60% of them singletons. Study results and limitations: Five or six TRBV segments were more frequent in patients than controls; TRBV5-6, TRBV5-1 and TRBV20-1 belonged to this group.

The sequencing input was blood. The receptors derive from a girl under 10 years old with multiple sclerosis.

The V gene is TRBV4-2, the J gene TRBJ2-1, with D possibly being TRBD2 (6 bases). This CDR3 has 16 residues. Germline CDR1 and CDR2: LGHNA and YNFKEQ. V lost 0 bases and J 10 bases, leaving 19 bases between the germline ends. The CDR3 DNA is TGTGCCAGCAGCCAAGAGGGGGGTACTAGTTCTGGGGAGCAGTTCTTC. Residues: CASSQEGGTSSGEQFF.

The DNA for the CDR3 is TGTGCCAGCAGCCACCCCAGGGGGTCCCCTGACTCTGGGGCCAACGTCCTGACTTTC. This encodes CASSHPRGSPDSGANVLTF. V and J are TRBV7-3 and TRBJ2-6, with 7 bases lining up with TRBD1. Germline CDR1 SGHTA, CDR2 FQGTGA. J lost 0 bases, V lost 5 bases, and 13 bases had no gene match. The CDR3 extends over 19 amino acids.

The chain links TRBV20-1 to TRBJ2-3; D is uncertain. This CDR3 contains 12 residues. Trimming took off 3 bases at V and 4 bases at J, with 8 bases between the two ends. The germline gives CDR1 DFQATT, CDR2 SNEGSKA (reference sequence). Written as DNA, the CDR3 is TGCAGTGCTAGTTCGGCCCCAGATACGCAGTATTTT. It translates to CSASSAPDTQYF.

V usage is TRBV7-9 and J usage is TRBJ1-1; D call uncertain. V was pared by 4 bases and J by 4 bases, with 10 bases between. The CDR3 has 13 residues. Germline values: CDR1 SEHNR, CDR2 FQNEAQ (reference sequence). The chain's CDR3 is CASSSEIPTEAFF. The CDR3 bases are TGTGCCAGCAGCTCAGAAATCCCCACTGAAGCTTTCTTT.

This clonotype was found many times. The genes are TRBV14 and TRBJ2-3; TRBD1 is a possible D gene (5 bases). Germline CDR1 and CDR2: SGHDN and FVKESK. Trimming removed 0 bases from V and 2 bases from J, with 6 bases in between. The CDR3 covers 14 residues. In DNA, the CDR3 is TGTGCCAGCAGCCAAGACAGGGCCACAGATACGCAGTATTTT. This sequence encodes CASSQDRATDTQYF.

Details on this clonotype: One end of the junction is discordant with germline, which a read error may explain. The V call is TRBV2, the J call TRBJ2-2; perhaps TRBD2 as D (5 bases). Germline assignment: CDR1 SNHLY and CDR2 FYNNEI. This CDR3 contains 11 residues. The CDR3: CASSEDGERFF. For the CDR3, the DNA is TGTGCCAGCAGTGAAGACGGGGAGCGGTTTTTT.

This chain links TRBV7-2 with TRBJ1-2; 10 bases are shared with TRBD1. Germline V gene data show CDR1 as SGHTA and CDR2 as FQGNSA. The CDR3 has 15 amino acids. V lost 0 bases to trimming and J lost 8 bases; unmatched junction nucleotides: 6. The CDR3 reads CASSLAPGQGQGYTF. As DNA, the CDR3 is TGTGCCAGCAGCTTAGCGCCGGGACAGGGGCAGGGCTACACCTTC.

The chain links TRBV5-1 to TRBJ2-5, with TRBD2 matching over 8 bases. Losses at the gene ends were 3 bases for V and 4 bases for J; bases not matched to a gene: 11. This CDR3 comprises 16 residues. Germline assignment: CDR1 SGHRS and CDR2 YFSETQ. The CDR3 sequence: CASSSFRAGVAETQYF. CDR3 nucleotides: TGCGCCAGCAGCTCCTTCAGAGCGGGAGTAGCAGAGACCCAGTACTTC.

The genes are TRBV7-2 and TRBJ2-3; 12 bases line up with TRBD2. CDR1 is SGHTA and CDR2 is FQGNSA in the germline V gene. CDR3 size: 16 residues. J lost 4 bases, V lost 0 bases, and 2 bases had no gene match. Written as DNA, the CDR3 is TGTGCCAGCAGCTTAGCTCTAGCGGGGGGGTCAGATACGCAGTATTTT. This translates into CASSLALAGGSDTQYF.

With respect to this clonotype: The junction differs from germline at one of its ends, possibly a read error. The CDR3 DNA sequence: TGTGCCAGCAGAATAACAGGGGGTTATAGCAACCAGCCCCAGCATTTT. It encodes CASRITGGYSNQPQHF. The V gene is TRBV12-3 or TRBV12-4, the J gene TRBJ1-5, with 8 bases fitting TRBD1. CDR3 length equals 16 residues.

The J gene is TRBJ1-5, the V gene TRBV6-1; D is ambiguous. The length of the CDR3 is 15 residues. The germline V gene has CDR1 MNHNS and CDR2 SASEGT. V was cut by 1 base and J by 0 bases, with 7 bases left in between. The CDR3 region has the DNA TGTGCCAGCAGTGAAGAAGGATATAGCAATCAGCCCCAGCATTTT. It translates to CASSEEGYSNQPQHF.

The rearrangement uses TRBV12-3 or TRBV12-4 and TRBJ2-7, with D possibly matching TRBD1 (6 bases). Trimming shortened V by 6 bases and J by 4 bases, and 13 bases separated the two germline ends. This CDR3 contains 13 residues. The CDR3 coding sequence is TGTGCCAGCAGGGCCAGGGGTCTATACGAGCAGTACTTC. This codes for CASRARGLYEQYF.

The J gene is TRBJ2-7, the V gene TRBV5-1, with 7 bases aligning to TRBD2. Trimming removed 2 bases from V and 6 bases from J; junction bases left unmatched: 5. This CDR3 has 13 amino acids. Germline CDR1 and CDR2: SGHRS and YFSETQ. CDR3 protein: CASSFGEGGEQYF. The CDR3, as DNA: TGCGCCAGCAGCTTCGGGGAGGGTGGCGAGCAGTACTTC.

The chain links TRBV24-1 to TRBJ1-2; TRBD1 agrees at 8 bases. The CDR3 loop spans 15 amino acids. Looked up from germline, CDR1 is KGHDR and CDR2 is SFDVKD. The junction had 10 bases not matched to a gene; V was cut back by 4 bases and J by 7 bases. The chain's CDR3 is CATSDRQGRPAGYTF. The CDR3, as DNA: TGTGCCACCAGTGACAGACAGGGGCGACCAGCTGGCTACACCTTC.

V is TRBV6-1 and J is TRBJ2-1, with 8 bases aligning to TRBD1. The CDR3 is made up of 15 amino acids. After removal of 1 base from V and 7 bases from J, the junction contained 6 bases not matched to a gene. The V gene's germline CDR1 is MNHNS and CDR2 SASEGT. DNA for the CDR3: TGTGCCAGCAGTGAAGTCCAGGGGGCGATGAATGAGCAGTTCTTC. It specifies CASSEVQGAMNEQFF.

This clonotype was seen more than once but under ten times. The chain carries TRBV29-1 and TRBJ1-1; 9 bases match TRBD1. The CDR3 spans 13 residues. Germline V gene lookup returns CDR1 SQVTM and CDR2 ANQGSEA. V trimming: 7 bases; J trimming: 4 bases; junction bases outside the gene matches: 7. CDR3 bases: TGCAGCGCCCTGACAGGGGGGCTCACTGAAGCTTTCTTT. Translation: CSALTGGLTEAFF. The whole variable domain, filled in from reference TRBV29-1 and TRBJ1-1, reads SAVISQKPSRDICQRGTSLTIQCQVDSQVTMMFWYRQQPGQSLTLIATANQGSEATYESGFVIDKFPISRPNLTFSTLTVSNMSPEDSSIYLCSALTGGLTEAFFGQGTRLTVV.

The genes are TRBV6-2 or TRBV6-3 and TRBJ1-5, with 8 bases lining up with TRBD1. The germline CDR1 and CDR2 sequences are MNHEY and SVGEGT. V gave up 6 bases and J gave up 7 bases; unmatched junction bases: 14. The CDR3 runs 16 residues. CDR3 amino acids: CASRNPTGGNQQPQHF. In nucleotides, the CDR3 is TGTGCCAGCAGGAACCCTACAGGGGGTAATCAACAGCCCCAGCATTTT.

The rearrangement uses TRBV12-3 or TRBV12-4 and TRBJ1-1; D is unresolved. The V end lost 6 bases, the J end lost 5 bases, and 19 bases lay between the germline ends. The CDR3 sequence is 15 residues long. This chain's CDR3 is CASSLEVRISTEAFF. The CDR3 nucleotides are TGTGCCAGCAGCCTCGAAGTCCGCATCTCGACTGAAGCTTTCTTT.